The entry that follows covers one T cell receptor beta chain sequence. Its binding antigen is unknown. Within one base of it there is no much larger clone, and no base qualities were kept. Reading the germline V gene (reference sequence) gives CDR1 GTSNPN and CDR2 SVGIG. The CDR3, cysteine through phenylalanine, is 14 amino acids long. The DNA shown is the 42-base CDR3, in frame from base 1. Trimming removed 3 bases from V and 3 bases from J, leaving 12 bases between the germline ends. The library was obtained by the immunoSEQ multiplex PCR assay. A mixture of 60 forward primers for TCR Vbeta segments and 13 reverse primers for TCR Jbeta segments was used in the multiplex PCR. The CDR3 region of rearranged TCR beta genes was amplified from genomic DNA with a multiplex PCR assay. On the Illumina HiSeq System, the amplified TCR beta libraries were sequenced as 87-base-pair reads. Concerning the study's data processing: A later analysis tallied around 82 million unique TCR beta chains across the roughly 610 repertoires, and roughly 11 million of those chains were shared by two or more donors. To remove PCR and sequencing errors, raw reads were error-corrected and collapsed into unique sequences using a nearest-neighbor algorithm that merged closely related sequences. V, D and J gene segments were assigned by aligning CDR3 sequences to IMGT reference sequences. For a sequence to be retained, a match of at least six nucleotides to both a V gene segment and a J gene segment was required. A rearrangement was called productive if the CDR3 had no stop codons and remained in frame with V and J, and every other rearrangement was called non-productive. CDR3 was defined according to IMGT convention as the region running from the second conserved V-encoded cysteine to the conserved J-encoded phenylalanine. The earlier analysis of about 500 of the donors excluded sequences that lacked an unambiguous match to a single V gene segment. An earlier analysis of 587 of the donors classified V segments as functional when productive rearrangements were above 56.7% and as segregating when the standard deviation between donors was above 5%. A statistical classification framework was built for diagnosing cytomegalovirus status from the catalog of TCR beta chain sequences. V and J gene assignment, in a later analysis, came from comparing TCR nucleotide sequences with IMGT/GENE-DB human TR gene sequences. In a later analysis, CDR3 sequences and most-parsimonious VDJ recombination scenarios were assigned using the TCRdist pipeline. In a later analysis, every TCR beta chain was defined by the combination of its CDR3 amino acid sequence and its V-gene family, and reads without a unique V-gene family were dropped. In a later analysis, fewer than 600 highly shared, low-generation-probability nucleotide sequences were removed to address suspected cross-contamination and a sequencing artifact. In a later analysis, a clonal expansion index for each public chain was calculated from normalized within-repertoire ranks of inferred template counts. In a later analysis, generation probabilities were computed with a VDJ recombination model fitted to out-of-frame rearrangements, and the resulting probabilities were checked against IGoR. In a later analysis, TCR-TCR, TCR-HLA and TCR-CMV co-occurrence was scored with hypergeometric tests, and a repertoire-size bias correction was applied to TCR pairs. A later analysis estimated false discovery rates by permuting HLA or CMV assignments 20 times. In a later analysis, co-occurring TCRs were grouped using DBSCAN, with TCRdist sequence similarity added in when clustering inside HLA-allele-positive subsets. Repertoires with fewer than 30,000 or more than 120,000 public chains, plus five repertoires with anomalous nucleotide sharing, were excluded from co-occurrence clustering. TCRdb mirrors the immuneACCESS table, restricted to in-frame sequences. Some clones are absent from its copies; in checked studies, under half trace to an unresolved V gene, and the reason for the others is unknown. That table is the source of V, J and clone size, and D and trimming were worked out from the DNA. Recorded for this sample are some 190,000 clones; over 65% of them occurred a single time. The ten biggest clones cover around 1.5% of the sample.

The record originates from a study of cytomegalovirus exposure and HLA in healthy donors (dated by TCRdb to 2016 to 2017). Concerning the study at large: An earlier analysis of approximately 640 of the donors reported roughly 300 Gb of sequence data and around 120 million unique TCR beta sequences from about 200 million T cells. Roughly 5 DR-DQ haplotypes were handled as single units for association and clustering because linkage in the cohort was strong. To decide whether each TCR beta V gene segment behaved as functional or pseudogenic, an earlier analysis of some 600 of the donors relied on high-throughput TCR beta sequencing. High-throughput TCR immunosequencing, statistical association of individual TCRs with disease status, and machine learning were combined to predict cytomegalovirus infection status. The study was designed to test whether signatures of past pathogen exposure could be identified by cataloging public T cell receptors. Typing coverage differed by locus: A, B, C, DRB1 and DQB1 were typed in roughly 620-630 donors, DQA1 in about 560, DPA1 in roughly 590, and DPB1 in around 490. On average, 235,054 unique TCR beta nucleotide sequences were sequenced per donor among some 420 genotyped donors of the cohort, with 15% to 20% of those sequences being non-productive. Rather than using new phenotypic data, the later analysis identified candidate immune exposures from TCR beta sequences and from how often those sequences occurred across donors. A later genetic analysis used genome-wide SNP genotypes for about three fifths of the 666 donors, treating that subset as a discovery cohort. Among the roughly 380 genotyped donors, around 79% belonged to the genetic ancestry cluster associated with self-reported Caucasian donors. Donor age, sex, ethnicity and CMV serostatus were compiled alongside the repertoire data. All discovery cohort repertoires had been generated using a single sequencing platform. Class I and class II HLA loci were covered by the typing at four-digit resolution. Using immunosequencing, the study profiled T cell repertoires from 500 to 800 subjects and related those repertoires to cytomegalovirus serostatus. A later analysis re-analyzed previously published TCR beta repertoires from approximately 700 donors and added high-resolution HLA genotyping to study TCR occurrence patterns. An early release that covered roughly 600 HLA-typed donors contained about 300 gigabases of sequencing data and roughly 84 million unique TCR sequences. In addition to the first cohort of 666 subjects, a separate validation cohort of some 120 different subjects was used.

The cohort comprised some 680 healthy bone marrow donors. Cohort members were all nominally healthy when sampled, although unrecorded immune exposures were likely present. The donor tested CMV seronegative and was one of the 352 seronegative cohort members. A peripheral blood sample was collected from each donor, and TCR beta sequencing was performed on peripheral blood mononuclear cells. Genomic DNA was extracted from the blood cell samples with the Qiagen DNeasy Blood Extraction Kit. Study-level results and caveats: Linkage disequilibrium might explain the correlated functional status among segregating V segments, but an unknown experimental factor could not be ruled out. It was suggested by the authors that the approach could potentially be generalized to other disease states and immunological phenotypes. While some public TCRs were present in many individuals, most TCR sequences turned up only very rarely across donors. Broadly in line with IMGT annotations, most TCR beta V segments showed up in productive rearrangements about 87% or about 30% of the time in an earlier analysis of 450 to 750 of the donors. Some IMGT-functional V segments, including TRBV6-2 and TRBV6-3, could not be told apart with the 87-base-pair reads, so those segments were excluded. Because counts were too low, seventeen rarely observed V segments, including chromosome 9 orphons, were excluded from the earlier analysis of 500 to 700 of the donors. Cytomegalovirus status was reported to be diagnosed by the classifier with high specificity and sensitivity in both the original and validation cohorts. The only immune exposure information available for the cohort was CMV serostatus. According to a later analysis, most CMV-associated TCR beta chains appeared to be HLA-restricted, and the HLA associations seemed to be driven largely by CMV exposure. Because HLA typing was unavailable for some donors at each locus, only the typed subset was used in association tests. Roughly uniform sequencing depth across donors was assumed in presence/absence analyses, although this assumption may not hold. A few of the identified cytomegalovirus-associated TCR beta chains were confirmed in vitro to be specific for cytomegalovirus antigens. A later genetic analysis associated a missense DCLRE1C variant with V-gene and J-gene trimming of TCR beta chains, and an independent cohort replicated the association. In a later analysis, several top co-occurrence clusters were reported to appear linked to parvovirus B19, influenza, CMV and Epstein-Barr virus. When HLA alleles, especially DR and DQ, strongly co-occurred, TCR associations were difficult to assign to individual alleles. A group of highly shared sequence variants was considered likely to be a technical artifact of the sequencing pipeline. A total of 150 or so TCR beta chains were listed by the study as associated with cytomegalovirus. According to a later analysis, TCR association rates differed among HLA loci, with DRB1 alleles showing the most associated TCRs and HLA-C alleles showing the fewest. In a later genetic analysis, fewer N-insertions in productive TCRs were reported among donors in an Asian-associated ancestry cluster than the roughly 640-donor mean. In a later analysis, some 18,000 TCR beta sequences were associated with specific HLA alleles at a false discovery rate of 0.05. A further reported finding was that TCR beta sequences accurately predicted the HLA-A and HLA-B alleles for most subjects in the first cohort. In a later analysis, HLA-associated TCR beta chains showed more clonal expansion and lower generation probabilities than non-associated chains that were equally common. In this cohort, only TCR beta chains were sequenced, and detectable features were limited by the absence of alpha or paired-chain data.

The receptor comes from a young man in good health and CMV-seronegative. Sequencing used PBMCs. The V and J segments used are TRBV30 and TRBJ1-5, with the identity of the D gene unclear. The CDR3 is CAWSYAGHNQPQHF. The sequence in DNA is TGTGCCTGGAGCTACGCGGGCCACAATCAGCCCCAGCATTTT.